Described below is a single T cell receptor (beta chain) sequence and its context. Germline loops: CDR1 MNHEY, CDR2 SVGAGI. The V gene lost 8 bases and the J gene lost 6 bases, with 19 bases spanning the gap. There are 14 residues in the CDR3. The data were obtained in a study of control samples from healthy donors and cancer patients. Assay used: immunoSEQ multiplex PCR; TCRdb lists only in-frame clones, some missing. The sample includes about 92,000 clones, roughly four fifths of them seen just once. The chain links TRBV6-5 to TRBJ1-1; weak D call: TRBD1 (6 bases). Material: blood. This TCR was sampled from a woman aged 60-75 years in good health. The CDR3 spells CASSGLGGRSEAFF. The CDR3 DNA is TGTGCCAGCTCAGGGTTAGGGGGTAGGTCTGAAGCTTTCTTT.